This paragraph reports one T cell receptor beta chain. The antigen is unknown. Documented treatment: oral pan-JAK inhibitor, 5-10 mg twice daily. The data were taken from a study of CD8+ T cells in alopecia areata. As for the study in general: Treated individuals took tofacitinib by mouth, 5 to 10 mg twice daily. Patients in the study were on tofacitinib for 6 to 18 months, then off it for 6 months.

Reverse transcribed after extraction, RNA yielded cDNA as the sequencing template. Clones were sequenced by immunoSEQ multiplex PCR, and TCRdb holds only the in-frame ones, with some missing. Counted here are about 160,000 clones, about 71% occurring once; the ten biggest clones make up around 0.9%. The CDR3 is 11 residues long. Germline V lookup: CDR1 SQVTM, CDR2 ANQGSEA. V lost 3 bases and J lost 4, with 3 bases in between. Study-level findings and limits: Under tofacitinib, fewer expanded CD8+ clones appeared among the top 100 scalp clones.

The clonotype was recovered from a human donor with alopecia areata. Sequencing used CD4+ T cells sorted from blood, obtained at week 4, from a patient treated with tofacitinib. The J gene is TRBJ2-2, the V gene TRBV29-1; no definite D call. CDR3 sequence reads: CSVDITGELFF. The CDR3 DNA sequence: TGCAGCGTTGACATCACCGGGGAGCTGTTTTTT.